What follows is one T cell receptor beta chain and its context. Antigen unknown. The sample comes from a study of cytomegalovirus exposure and HLA in healthy donors. Study details: An earlier analysis identified 117 million unique TCR beta sequences in 170 million or so T cells.

60 Vbeta and 13 Jbeta primers were used in PCR. Profiling relied on immunoSEQ multiplex PCR, and the TCRdb table lists in-frame clones only, not all of them. Among about 150,000 clones listed, under 90% were seen once. The ends lost 3 bases at V and 8 bases at J; junction bases unmatched: 10. The CDR3 runs 16 residues. In germline, CDR1 is SNHLY, CDR2 FYNNEI. General study results and limits: In the analysis, some V segments, TRBV6-2 and TRBV6-3 included, were excluded as indistinguishable. The study put some 150 TCR beta chains on its list as cytomegalovirus-associated.

The genes are TRBV2 and TRBJ2-2; TRBD2 aligns across 9 bases. The TCR comes from a man aged 25 to 40 in good health and CMV-seropositive. The sequenced material came from PBMCs. The CDR3 bases are TGTGCCAGCAGTGATGGTAGCGGGGGTGTCTGGGGGGAGCTGTTTTTT. Encoded protein: CASSDGSGGVWGELFF.